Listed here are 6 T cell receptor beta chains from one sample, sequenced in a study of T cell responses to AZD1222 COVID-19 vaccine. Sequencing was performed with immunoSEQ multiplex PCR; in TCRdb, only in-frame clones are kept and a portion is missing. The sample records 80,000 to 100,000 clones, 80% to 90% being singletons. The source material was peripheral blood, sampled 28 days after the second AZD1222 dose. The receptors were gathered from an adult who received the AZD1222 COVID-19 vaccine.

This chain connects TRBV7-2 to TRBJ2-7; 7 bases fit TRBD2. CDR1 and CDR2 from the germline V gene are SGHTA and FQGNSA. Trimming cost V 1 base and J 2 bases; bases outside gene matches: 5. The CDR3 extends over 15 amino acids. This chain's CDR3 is CASSLGRGNAYEQYF. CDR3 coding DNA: TGTGCCAGCAGCTTAGGGCGGGGGAACGCCTACGAGCAGTACTTC.

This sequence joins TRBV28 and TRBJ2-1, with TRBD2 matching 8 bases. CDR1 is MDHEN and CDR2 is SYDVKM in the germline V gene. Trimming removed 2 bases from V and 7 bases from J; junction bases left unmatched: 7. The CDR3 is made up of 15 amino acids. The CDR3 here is CASSLRGGARNEQFF. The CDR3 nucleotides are TGTGCCAGCAGTTTACGGGGGGGGGCTAGGAATGAGCAGTTCTTC.

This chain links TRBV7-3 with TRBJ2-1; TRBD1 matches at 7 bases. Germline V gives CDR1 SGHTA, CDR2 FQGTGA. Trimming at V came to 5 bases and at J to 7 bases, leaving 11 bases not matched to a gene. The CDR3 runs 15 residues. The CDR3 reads CASSIRQGLGNEQFF. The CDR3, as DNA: TGTGCCAGCAGCATTCGACAGGGCCTCGGGAATGAGCAGTTCTTC.

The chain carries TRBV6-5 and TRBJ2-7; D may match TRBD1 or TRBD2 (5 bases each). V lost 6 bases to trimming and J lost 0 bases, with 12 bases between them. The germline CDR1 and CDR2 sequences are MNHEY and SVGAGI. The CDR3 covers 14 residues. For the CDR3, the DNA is TGTGCCAGCAGACCGGGACGGACCTCCTACGAGCAGTACTTC. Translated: CASRPGRTSYEQYF.

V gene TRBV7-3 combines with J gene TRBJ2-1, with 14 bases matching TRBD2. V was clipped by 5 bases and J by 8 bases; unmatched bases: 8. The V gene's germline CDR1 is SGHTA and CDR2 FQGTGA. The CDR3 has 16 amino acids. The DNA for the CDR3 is TGTGCCAGCAGCCTCGGACTAGCGGGAGGTTTGGATGAGCAGTTCTTC. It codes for CASSLGLAGGLDEQFF.

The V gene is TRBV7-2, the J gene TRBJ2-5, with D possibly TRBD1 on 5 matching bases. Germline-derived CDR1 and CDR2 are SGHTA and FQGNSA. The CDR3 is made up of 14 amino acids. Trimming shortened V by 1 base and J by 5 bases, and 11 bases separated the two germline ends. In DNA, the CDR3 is TGTGCCAGCAGCTTAGTGCCAGGGCACGAGACCCAGTACTTC. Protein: CASSLVPGHETQYF.